The next 27 T cell receptor beta chains were all read from a single sample in a study of OX40 agonist ivuxolimab in advanced cancers. TCRdb keeps only in-frame clones here, not all; method: immunoSEQ multiplex PCR. This repertoire shows 50,000 to 65,000 clones, roughly four fifths found once; its top ten account for approximately 1%. Sequencing used CD4+ or CD8+ T cells sorted from blood, obtained in a trial of the OX40 agonist ivuxolimab. The receptor source for this set is an adult with an advanced solid tumor such as melanoma, head and neck, liver or kidney cancer.

The chain links TRBV5-1 to TRBJ2-7; possible D gene TRBD1, 7 bases. Germline CDR1 reads SGHRS; CDR2 reads YFSETQ. There are 18 residues in the CDR3. The V end was cut by 7 bases, the J end by 3 bases, with 29 bases between. CDR3 nucleotides: TGCGCCAGCTCCCCTGGTAAAGGCCAGGGGGGCATATACTACGAGCAGTACTTC. This encodes CASSPGKGQGGIYYEQYF. Using reference TRBV5-1 and TRBJ2-7 for the parts outside the CDR3, the full variable domain is KAGVTQTPRYLIKTRGQQVTLSCSPISGHRSVSWYQQTPGQGLQFLFEYFSETQRNKGNFPGRFSGRQFSNSRSEMNVSTLELGDSALYLCASSPGKGQGGIYYEQYFGPGTRLTVT.

This sequence joins TRBV30 and TRBJ1-1, with no clear D. This CDR3 is built from 15 residues. CDR1 and CDR2 (germline): GTSNPN, SVGIG (reference sequence). Between the trimmed V and J ends, which lost 0 bases and 6 bases, there was a span of 17 bases. CDR3 in amino acids: CAWSVNEGSGAEAFF. The CDR3 region has the DNA TGTGCCTGGAGTGTAAACGAAGGTTCCGGGGCTGAAGCTTTCTTT. Full variable domain (missing parts from reference TRBV30 and TRBJ1-1): SQTIHQWPATLVQPVGSPLSLECTVEGTSNPNLYWYRQAAGRGLQLLFYSVGIGQISSEVPQNLSASRPQDRQFILSSKKLLLSDSGFYLCAWSVNEGSGAEAFFGQGTRLTVV.

The chain employs TRBV7-7 and TRBJ2-5; a weak D match, TRBD2 (5 bases). Germline CDR1 and CDR2: SSHAT and FNYEAQ (reference sequence). V was clipped by 3 bases and J by 1 base, with 9 bases between them. CDR3 length: 14 residues. The DNA of the CDR3 is TGTGCCAGCAGCTTTTCCAGCGGCCAAGAGACCCAGTACTTC. The encoded protein is CASSFSSGQETQYF. Looking up the rest from reference TRBV7-7 and TRBJ2-5 gives the full variable domain: GAGVSQSPRYKVTKRGQDVTLRCDPISSHATLYWYQQALGQGPEFLTYFNYEAQPDKSGLPSDRFSAERPEGSISTLTIQRTEQRDSAMYRCASSFSSGQETQYFGPGTRLLVL.

The chain recombines TRBV5-1 with TRBJ1-2; D not certain. Germline V gene data show CDR1 as SGHRS and CDR2 as YFSETQ. With 0 bases removed from V and 4 bases from J, the gap between germline ends came to 10 bases. This CDR3 region has 14 residues. The CDR3 sequence: CASSLGSAVYGYTF. The CDR3 DNA sequence: TGCGCCAGCAGCTTGGGGTCAGCGGTCTATGGCTACACCTTC.

This clone was counted a single time. J is TRBJ2-3 and V is TRBV29-1, with TRBD1 matching 8 bases. This CDR3 is 15 amino acids long. Looked up from germline, CDR1 is SQVTM and CDR2 is ANQGSEA. Trimming at V came to 4 bases and at J to 4 bases, leaving 10 bases not matched to a gene. The CDR3: CSVAIHDRGADTQYF. CDR3 bases: TGCAGCGTTGCTATCCATGACAGGGGAGCAGATACGCAGTATTTT.

The chain couples TRBV11-2 to TRBJ1-2, with a possible D match to TRBD1 (5 bases). The CDR3 extends over 15 amino acids. Per germline, CDR1 SGHAT and CDR2 FQNNGV. Trimming cost V 0 bases and J 3 bases, with 11 bases left between them. The CDR3 loop is CASSLEGGSHYGYTF. CDR3 in DNA: TGTGCCAGCAGCTTAGAGGGGGGATCCCACTATGGCTACACCTTC.

V and J are TRBV30 and TRBJ2-7, with no clear D. Germline CDR1 reads GTSNPN; CDR2 reads SVGIG (reference sequence). This CDR3 spans 12 amino acids. The V gene lost 3 bases and the J gene lost 2 bases, with 8 bases spanning the gap. The CDR3 region is CAWRGSAYEQYF. The CDR3 bases are TGTGCCTGGAGGGGCAGCGCCTACGAGCAGTACTTC.

V gene TRBV12-2 combines with J gene TRBJ2-5; the D segment call TRBD1 is taken from the table without a DNA check. TRBV12-2 is marked as a pseudogene. There are 17 residues in the CDR3. The DNA of the CDR3 is TGTGCAAGTCGCTTAGTTTTCCGGACAGGGGGGACCAAGACCCAGTACTTC. Protein sequence: CASRLVFRTGGTKTQYF.

The rearrangement uses TRBV4-2 and TRBJ2-1; TRBD1 is a possible D gene (6 bases). The germline gives CDR1 LGHNA, CDR2 YNFKEQ. Trimming took off 4 bases at V and 6 bases at J, with 19 bases between the two ends. This CDR3 is 16 amino acids long. The CDR3: CASSPSAQGTLNEQFF. Written as DNA, the CDR3 is TGTGCCAGCAGCCCTTCAGCACAGGGTACCCTCAATGAGCAGTTCTTC.

V and J are TRBV21-1 and TRBJ1-5; the D call TRBD1 from the table was never checked on the DNA. TRBV21-1 is designated a pseudogene. This CDR3 contains 20 residues. For the CDR3, the DNA is TGTGCCAGCAGCAAAAGGGGGGCTTTGGGACAGGGGAGATGCAATCAGCCCCAGCATTTT. Encoded protein: CASSKRGALGQGRCNQPQHF.

This sequence joins TRBV5-1 and TRBJ2-2; the D gene is possibly TRBD1 (6 bases). The CDR3 spans 16 residues. Germline values: CDR1 SGHRS, CDR2 YFSETQ. The V end lost 0 bases, the J end lost 1 base, and 10 bases lay between the germline ends. The CDR3 is CASSLAWTENTGELFF. The CDR3 DNA reads TGCGCCAGCAGCTTGGCGTGGACAGAGAACACCGGGGAGCTGTTTTTT.

The J gene is TRBJ2-1, the V gene TRBV2; 7 bases agree with TRBD2. Germline V lookup: CDR1 SNHLY, CDR2 FYNNEI. J lost 0 bases, V lost 6 bases, and 2 bases had no gene match. There are 14 residues in the CDR3. This chain's CDR3 is CASRGDYSYNEQFF. The DNA of the CDR3 is TGTGCCAGCAGGGGGGACTACTCCTACAATGAGCAGTTCTTC. Variable domain in full (rest from reference TRBV2 and TRBJ2-1): EPEVTQTPSHQVTQMGQEVILRCVPISNHLYFYWYRQILGQKVEFLVSFYNNEISEKSEIFDDQFSVERPDGSNFTLKIRSTKLEDSAMYFCASRGDYSYNEQFFGPGTRLTVL.

V gene TRBV6-1 combines with J gene TRBJ2-5; perhaps TRBD1 as D (6 bases). Germline V gene data show CDR1 as MNHNS and CDR2 as SASEGT. This CDR3 has 15 residues. Trimming stripped 4 bases from V and 1 base from J, with 13 bases between. The chain's CDR3 is CASSVQGSGQETQYF. CDR3 DNA: TGTGCCAGCAGTGTTCAGGGGAGCGGCCAAGAGACCCAGTACTTC.

The V gene is TRBV4-2, the J gene TRBJ2-3, with TRBD2 matching over 9 bases. This CDR3 contains 16 residues. The germline CDR1 and CDR2 sequences are LGHNA and YNFKEQ. With 0 bases clipped from V and 1 base from J, the junction kept 2 bases outside the gene matches. The CDR3 DNA reads TGTGCCAGCAGCCAAGATGCTAGCGGGGGCACAGATACGCAGTATTTT. Translating gives CASSQDASGGTDTQYF.

The table lists this clone with a few counts. The rearrangement links TRBV6-5 to TRBJ1-2; D might be TRBD1 (6 bases). V lost 7 bases to trimming and J lost 9 bases, with 15 bases between them. The CDR3 totals 12 residues. CDR1 is MNHEY and CDR2 is SVGAGI in the germline V gene. The CDR3 protein is CASTRGDSRYTF. The CDR3 DNA reads TGTGCCAGCACTAGGGGGGATTCTCGCTACACCTTC.

This clone was observed a handful of times. A read error may account for a junction end that differs from germline. The V gene is TRBV2, the J gene TRBJ2-7, with a weak D call TRBD1 (6 bases). This CDR3 is built from 14 residues. The germline CDR1 and CDR2 sequences are SNHLY and FYNNEI. The CDR3 DNA reads as TGTGCCAGCAGCGAAGGACAGCTCCTACGGGAGCAGTACTTC. Translated: CASSEGQLLREQYF.

The chain is built from TRBV6-5 and TRBJ2-3, with 9 bases identical to TRBD2. J gave up 9 bases and V 7 bases, and 14 bases lay outside the gene matches. The CDR3 extends over 15 amino acids. CDR1 is MNHEY, CDR2 SVGAGI, per germline. The CDR3 spells CASITSGFERDTQYF. CDR3 sequence (DNA): TGTGCCAGCATAACTAGCGGGTTTGAACGGGACACGCAGTATTTT.

This clone has a handful of counts. This chain joins TRBV28 and TRBJ1-1; D unresolved. The CDR3 is 12 amino acids. Germline-derived CDR1 and CDR2 are MDHEN and SYDVKM. V was trimmed by 6 bases and J by 0 bases, leaving 5 bases between them. The CDR3 DNA sequence: TGTGCCAGCAGGAGCGTGAACACTGAAGCTTTCTTT. As protein: CASRSVNTEAFF.

The chain has TRBV7-7 and TRBJ2-3; the D gene could be TRBD1 or TRBD2 (5 bases each). Per germline, CDR1 SSHAT and CDR2 FNYEAQ (reference sequence). The CDR3 runs 15 residues. V lost 5 bases to trimming and J lost 0 bases, with 12 bases between them. CDR3 coding DNA: TGTGCCAGCAGCCCCGGGACCATAAGCACAGATACGCAGTATTTT. This translates into CASSPGTISTDTQYF.

Here the CDR3 reads CASSYSRDTEAFF. The CDR3 DNA is TGTGCCAGCAGTTACTCGAGGGACACTGAAGCTTTCTTT. The chain joins TRBV6-5 to TRBJ1-1; no firm D call. V dropped 0 bases and J dropped 3 bases, with 5 bases sitting between them. The germline V gene has CDR1 MNHEY and CDR2 SVGAGI. This CDR3 has 13 residues.

The V gene is TRBV4-2, the J gene TRBJ2-3, with TRBD2 matching 10 bases. Germline CDR1 is LGHNA and CDR2 is YNFKEQ. V lost 1 base and J lost 0; bases outside the gene matches: 7. There are 18 residues in the CDR3. The CDR3 DNA reads as TGTGCCAGCAGCCAAGTGAAGGCTAGCGGGGGCAGCACAGATACGCAGTATTTT. It is translated as CASSQVKASGGSTDTQYF.

The genes are TRBV2 and TRBJ2-1; 13 nucleotides match TRBD2. J was trimmed by 8 bases and V by 6 bases; bases with no gene match: 10. Germline loops: CDR1 SNHLY, CDR2 FYNNEI. The CDR3 is made up of 16 amino acids. CDR3 DNA: TGTGCCAGCAGGACTCCTACTAGCGGGGGGGCCTATGAGCAGTTCTTC. Translating gives CASRTPTSGGAYEQFF.

The J gene is TRBJ1-2, the V gene TRBV18, with TRBD1 identical over 7 bases. This CDR3 has 14 residues. Looked up from germline, CDR1 is KGHSH and CDR2 is LQKENI. V dropped 5 bases and J dropped 6; count of bases not matched to a gene: 9. The CDR3 here is CASSSGQLSHGYTF. The CDR3 region has the DNA TGTGCCAGCTCATCGGGACAGCTTAGCCATGGCTACACCTTC. Supplemented by reference TRBV18 and TRBJ1-2, the full variable domain reads NAGVMQNPRHLVRRRGQEARLRCSPMKGHSHVYWYRQLPEEGLKFMVYLQKENIIDESGMPKERFSAEFPKEGPSILRIQQVVRGDSAAYFCASSSGQLSHGYTFGSGTRLTVV.

In its sample, this clone was seen a few times. This chain links TRBV4-2 with TRBJ1-5; D possibly corresponds to TRBD1 (5 bases). The CDR3 runs to 15 residues. Deletions cut 1 base from V and 0 bases from J, with 7 bases between. Germline values: CDR1 LGHNA, CDR2 YNFKEQ. DNA for the CDR3: TGTGCCAGCAGCCAAGGGGACTATAGCAATCAGCCCCAGCATTTT. As protein: CASSQGDYSNQPQHF.

The genes are TRBV9 and TRBJ2-1; D possibly corresponds to TRBD2 (5 bases). Germline loops: CDR1 SGDLS, CDR2 YYNGEE. V lost 0 bases and J lost 13, with 11 bases in between. The CDR3 runs to 12 residues. The CDR3 nucleotides read TGTGCCAGCAGCGTAGCTGAAACTAGTCAGTTCTTC. It yields the protein CASSVAETSQFF.

This clone occurred once. The chain is built from TRBV20-1 and TRBJ2-5; possible D gene TRBD2, 6 bases. The ends were cut back, 7 bases at V and 7 bases at J, with 13 bases in the middle. The CDR3 length is 11 residues. CDR1 is DFQATT and CDR2 is SNEGSKA in the germline V gene (reference sequence). This chain's CDR3 is CSVAGGGTQYF. In DNA, the CDR3 is TGCAGTGTGGCCGGGGGTGGGACCCAGTACTTC.

The chain uses TRBV5-1 and TRBJ2-1, with D possibly matching TRBD1 (6 bases). Germline CDR1 SGHRS, CDR2 YFSETQ. Trimming cost V 0 bases and J 10 bases, with 11 bases left between them. The length of the CDR3 is 13 residues. The CDR3 coding sequence is TGCGCCAGCAGCTTGGGATGGACAGTGGAGCAGTTCTTC. Protein sequence: CASSLGWTVEQFF.